The source of this T cell receptor beta chain is a study of T cell changes during pregnancy in multiple sclerosis. Measured with immunoSEQ multiplex PCR; TCRdb has only the in-frame clones, and not every one. The repertoire holds some 12,000 clones, with 86% as singletons. This clone ranks as medium-sized (0.01 to 0.1%). The V segment lost 3 bases and the J segment 12 bases; nucleotides outside the gene matches: 11. The CDR3 runs 13 residues. Germline lookup yields CDR1 GTSNPN and CDR2 SVGIG (reference sequence). The TCR comes from a female donor in good health, enrolled as a control in a pregnancy study. V usage is TRBV30 and J usage is TRBJ2-7, with 10 bases matching TRBD1. Material: CD8+ T cells from peripheral blood mononuclear cells, obtained in the second trimester of pregnancy. The CDR3 loop is CAWRLIRDRGLYF. Here the CDR3 DNA reads TGTGCCTGGAGGTTGATCCGGGACAGGGGACTGTACTTC.